Each of the 3 T cell receptor beta chains below was sequenced from the same sample in a study of metastatic and nonmetastatic thyroid tumors. Patients had received no treatment of any kind before thyroid surgery. TCRdb ran MiXCR on the PCR reads. The sample lists around 23,000 clones, about 15% occurring once. Sequenced material: tumor tissue. The origin of the receptors is a female donor with papillary thyroid cancer or a benign thyroid nodule (not recorded which). Some clones in this sample may be carry-over from other donors' samples.

This clone was counted ten times or more. The chain uses TRBV24-1 and TRBJ2-1; the D is unclear. The CDR3 loop spans 15 amino acids. Germline lookup yields CDR1 KGHDR and CDR2 SFDVKD. V was shortened by 4 bases and J by 5 bases, with 14 bases between the two germline ends. In DNA, the CDR3 is TGTGCCACCAGTGAAGTAGGACCGACCAACAATGAGCAGTTCTTC. Translated: CATSEVGPTNNEQFF.

This clone was seen repeatedly, ten times or more. This sequence joins TRBV9 and TRBJ2-1; 7 bases are a match to TRBD1. V lost 4 bases, J lost 2 bases, and 6 bases stayed unmatched. The CDR3 runs to 15 residues. Germline CDR1 reads SGDLS; CDR2 reads YYNGEE. The CDR3 loop reads CASSPRDRTYNEQFF. The CDR3 nucleotides read TGTGCCAGCAGCCCCCGGGACAGAACCTACAATGAGCAGTTCTTC.

This clone was recorded at least ten times. V usage is TRBV28 and J usage is TRBJ1-3; D uncertain. Germline assignment: CDR1 MDHEN and CDR2 SYDVKM. Trimming pared 2 bases from V and 3 bases from J, leaving 14 bases between. The CDR3 length is 16 residues. The CDR3 bases are TGTGCCAGCAGTTTACCCGGGAACCAACTTGGAAACACCATATATTTT. This gives the protein CASSLPGNQLGNTIYF.